Detailed here is one TCR beta chain. Its antigen remains unidentified. The V and J ends lost 4 bases and 5 bases, in that order; junction bases with no gene match: 13. This CDR3 spans 17 amino acids. Looked up from germline, CDR1 is SGDLS and CDR2 is YYNGEE. The data stem from a study of T-cell memory formation after mild COVID-19. Overall study results and limits: Contracting CD4+ clones lay largely in CM and EM, with CD8+ ones residing in EMRA. Clones that contracted from day 15 to 85 were balanced CD4/CD8, while later expanders leaned CD4+.

5'RACE, which relied on constant-segment primers, yielded TCR alpha and TCR beta cDNA libraries carrying sample barcodes and UMIs. TCRdb analysed the 5' RACE reads with MiXCR anew, one entry per CDR3 protein. The data hold a few hundred thousand distinct CDR3 sequences, with about 16% observed a single time. The sequencing input was PBMCs or a T cell subset sorted from them (not recorded which). The source of this sequence is a man aged 18 to 29 who had mild COVID-19 (a few samples of this study predate the infection). Cell type and time point are not known. The chain has TRBV9 and TRBJ2-5; 11 bases are a match to TRBD2. CDR3 nucleotides: TGTGCCAGCAGCCCTGCCCTCGTAGCGGGGGGGGATGAGACCCAGTACTTC. Translated: CASSPALVAGGDETQYF.